The 29 T cell receptor beta chains below all came from one sample that was sequenced in a study of blood T cell repertoires in COVID-19. Method: immunoSEQ multiplex PCR; TCRdb's copy keeps in-frame clones and lacks some. The sample consists of about 140,000 clones, 70% to 80% of them appearing once. The specimen was peripheral blood. These receptors were obtained from a man between 50 and 59 years old with acute or convalescent COVID-19.

The table lists this clone with a count of one. This chain joins TRBV9 and TRBJ2-5; 8 nucleotides match TRBD2. The CDR3 sequence is 16 residues long. Germline CDR1 is SGDLS and CDR2 is YYNGEE. Trimming cost V 3 bases and J 5 bases; bases outside gene matches: 12. CDR3 sequence reads: CASSEGSRGGSETQYF. CDR3 nucleotides: TGTGCCAGCAGCGAGGGGTCTCGCGGGGGGAGCGAGACCCAGTACTTC. The full variable domain, rest sourced from reference TRBV9 and TRBJ2-5, is DSGVTQTPKHLITATGQRVTLRCSPRSGDLSVYWYQQSLDQGLQFLIQYYNGEERAKGNILERFSAQQFPDLHSELNLSSLELGDSALYFCASSEGSRGGSETQYFGPGTRLLVL.

The J gene is TRBJ1-1, the V gene TRBV2; a weak D match, TRBD1 (6 bases). The germline V and J ends were trimmed by 6 bases and 1 base, with 12 bases remaining between them. Germline V gene lookup returns CDR1 SNHLY and CDR2 FYNNEI. The CDR3 length is 14 residues. The CDR3 coding sequence is TGTGCCAGCAGGCCGACAGGCTGGAACACTGAAGCTTTCTTT. Its translation: CASRPTGWNTEAFF.

This clone is a singleton in its sample. This chain connects TRBV10-2 to TRBJ2-3, with D maybe TRBD2 (6 bases). The length of the CDR3 is 14 residues. Trimming left V 8 bases short and J 0 bases short, with 12 bases between. CDR1 is WSHSY, CDR2 SAAADI, per germline. The CDR3 protein is CASRGAGSTDTQYF. The CDR3 DNA reads TGCGCCAGCCGAGGCGCGGGGAGCACAGATACGCAGTATTTT.

V and J are TRBV14 and TRBJ2-2; 9 bases agree with TRBD2. Germline lookup yields CDR1 SGHDN and CDR2 FVKESK. V dropped 4 bases and J dropped 3; count of bases not matched to a gene: 21. The CDR3 runs 21 residues. Here the CDR3 reads CASSLRGTRGGAEPDTGELFF. CDR3 nucleotide sequence: TGTGCCAGCAGCCTCCGGGGGACTCGCGGGGGGGCGGAGCCGGACACCGGGGAGCTGTTTTTT.

This clone turned up a few times. V is TRBV11-3 and J is TRBJ2-1; D is undetermined. Germline loops: CDR1 SGHNT, CDR2 YENEEA. Trimming shortened V by 2 bases and J by 5 bases, and 7 bases separated the two germline ends. The CDR3 runs to 13 residues. The chain's CDR3 is CASSLFPNNEQFF. CDR3 coding DNA: TGTGCCAGCAGCTTATTCCCAAACAATGAGCAGTTCTTC.

The chain links TRBV30 to TRBJ1-3; D unclear. The germline V and J ends were trimmed by 5 bases and 4 bases, with 9 bases remaining between them. Germline-derived CDR1 and CDR2 are GTSNPN and SVGIG (reference sequence). CDR3 length equals 12 residues. The DNA of the CDR3 is TGTGCCTGGTCTTACGCGGGAAACACCATATATTTT. As protein: CAWSYAGNTIYF.

This chain uses TRBV11-2 with TRBJ2-5; 10 bases fit TRBD2. Germline CDR1 SGHAT, CDR2 FQNNGV. V lost 1 base and J lost 0; bases outside the gene matches: 2. The CDR3 runs to 16 residues. CDR3 sequence (DNA): TGTGCCAGCAGCTTAGGTAGCGGGGGGTACCAAGAGACCCAGTACTTC. Residues: CASSLGSGGYQETQYF.

The chain has TRBV5-1 and TRBJ2-6; 9 nucleotides agree with TRBD1. This CDR3 has 17 residues. V shed 4 bases and J 2 bases; nucleotides not matched to a gene: 7. Germline V gene lookup returns CDR1 SGHRS and CDR2 YFSETQ. The CDR3 coding sequence is TGCGCCAGCAGCCGGGGGACAGGGCTCGCTGGGGCCAACGTCCTGACTTTC. As protein: CASSRGTGLAGANVLTF.

This sequence joins TRBV19 and TRBJ1-2; maybe TRBD1 (5 bases). V dropped 0 bases and J dropped 0 bases, with 8 bases sitting between them. The CDR3 has 15 amino acids. Germline CDR1 is LNHDA and CDR2 is SQIVND (reference sequence). CDR3 DNA sequence: TGTGCCAGTAGTATAGATTGGACATCTAACTATGGCTACACCTTC. Translation gives CASSIDWTSNYGYTF.

The chain links TRBV11-2 to TRBJ2-5, with D perhaps TRBD2 (5 bases). Per the germline V gene, CDR1 is SGHAT and CDR2 is FQNNGV. The CDR3 spans 13 residues. Trimming pared 1 base from V and 9 bases from J, leaving 12 bases between. The CDR3 DNA is TGTGCCAGCAGCTTAGGGAGCGGCCAGGCCCAGTACTTC. Its translation is CASSLGSGQAQYF.

The chain uses TRBV5-1 and TRBJ1-3, with a weak D call TRBD1 (5 bases). The CDR3 runs to 16 residues. Between the trimmed V and J ends, which lost 2 bases and 1 base, there was a span of 13 bases. The germline V gene has CDR1 SGHRS and CDR2 YFSETQ. The CDR3 sequence: CASSLLGGLSGNTIYF. The CDR3 nucleotides are TGCGCCAGCAGCTTATTGGGGGGGTTGTCTGGAAACACCATATATTTT.

This clone was seen more than once but under ten times. V gene TRBV5-4 combines with J gene TRBJ2-7; 11 bases fit TRBD2. V shed 5 bases and J 2 bases; nucleotides not matched to a gene: 6. The germline gives CDR1 SGHNT, CDR2 YYREEE (reference sequence). The CDR3 runs 15 residues. The CDR3 DNA reads TGTGCCAGCAGTAGTAGACTAGCGGGAACCTACGAGCAGTACTTC. Encoded protein: CASSSRLAGTYEQYF.

This clone was seen only once. This rearrangement joins TRBV4-1 to TRBJ1-2; D not certain. V dropped 1 base and J dropped 2 bases, with 8 bases sitting between them. The CDR3 totals 14 residues. Per germline, CDR1 MGHRA and CDR2 YSYEKL. CDR3 sequence (DNA): TGCGCCAGCAGCCAAGTTGGGCAGAACTATGGCTACACCTTC. This translates into CASSQVGQNYGYTF.

The J gene is TRBJ2-4, the V gene TRBV3-1 (or the pseudogene TRBV3-2); possible D gene TRBD1, 6 bases. Germline lookup yields CDR1 LGHDT and CDR2 YNNKEL (reference sequence). V dropped 1 base and J dropped 4 bases, with 17 bases sitting between them. The CDR3 is 17 residues long. This chain's CDR3 is CASSQGSLWDTKNIQYF. The CDR3 region has the DNA TGTGCCAGCAGCCAAGGTTCCCTTTGGGACACTAAAAACATTCAGTACTTC.

The chain combines TRBV13 with TRBJ2-4; TRBD1 might be the D (5 bases). V was pared by 5 bases and J by 5 bases, with 13 bases between. The CDR3 length is 14 residues. Germline values: CDR1 PRHDT, CDR2 FYEKMQ (reference sequence). The CDR3 region has the DNA TGTGCCAGCAGCGATATGCAGGGCGAAAACATTCAGTACTTC. It codes for CASSDMQGENIQYF.

The chain's CDR3 is CHFHQGCNRLRSCV. The CDR3 DNA is TGCCACTTTCATCAGGGGTGCAACCGCCTACGATCGTGCGTC. The chain couples TRBV3-1 (or the pseudogene TRBV3-2) to TRBJ2-7; TRBD1 might be the D (6 bases). The CDR3 sequence is 14 residues long. Germline V lookup: CDR1 LGHDT, CDR2 YNNKEL (reference sequence).

This chain joins TRBV5-6 and TRBJ1-6; possible D gene TRBD1, 5 bases. Germline CDR1 and CDR2: SGHDT and YYEEEE. This CDR3 has 14 amino acids. V lost 1 base and J 5 bases, leaving 7 bases between the germline ends. The CDR3, as DNA: TGTGCCAGCAGCTTGTTAGGGGATAATTCACCCCTCCACTTT. Translating it yields CASSLLGDNSPLHF. The full variable domain, its missing parts supplied by reference TRBV5-6 and TRBJ1-6, is DAGVTQSPTHLIKTRGQQVTLRCSPKSGHDTVSWYQQALGQGPQFIFQYYEEEERQRGNFPDRFSGHQFPNYSSELNVNALLLGDSALYLCASSLLGDNSPLHFGNGTRLTVT.

The chain uses TRBV30 and TRBJ1-1; the D is unclear. V lost 5 bases and J 3 bases, leaving 16 bases between the germline ends. Germline V CDR1 and CDR2: GTSNPN, SVGIG (reference sequence). The CDR3 is 14 amino acids. DNA for the CDR3: TGTGCCTGGGACGTCGGGGTTGGTGACACTGAAGCTTTCTTT. Its translation is CAWDVGVGDTEAFF.

The chain couples TRBV4-2 to TRBJ2-2, with 10 bases that match TRBD2. Germline V gives CDR1 LGHNA, CDR2 YNFKEQ. This CDR3 is 15 amino acids long. Trimming took 1 base from V and 9 from J; bases not matched to a gene: 5. CDR3 coding DNA: TGTGCCAGCAGCCAAGGAAGCGGGGGGGCATGGGAGCTGTTTTTT. Protein: CASSQGSGGAWELFF.

This clone occurred a few times. The genes are TRBV21-1 and TRBJ2-7; the D call TRBD2 from the table was never checked on the DNA. TRBV21-1 is assigned pseudogene status. The CDR3 covers 18 residues. The chain's CDR3 is CASSNLLAGGGISYEQYF. DNA of the CDR3: TGTGCCAGCAGCAACCTGCTAGCGGGGGGGGGCATCTCCTACGAGCAGTACTTC.

The rearrangement links TRBV7-8 to TRBJ1-4; D may be TRBD1 (5 bases). The V gene's germline CDR1 is SGHVS and CDR2 FQNEAQ. The CDR3 covers 16 residues. The V end lost 8 bases, the J end lost 3 bases, and 19 bases lay between the germline ends. CDR3 in amino acids: CASGLGPLLANEKLFF. The CDR3 DNA reads TGTGCCAGCGGGCTGGGGCCGCTCTTGGCTAATGAAAAACTGTTTTTT.

The chain uses TRBV7-3 and TRBJ2-7; 9 bases align to TRBD1. V lost 5 bases to trimming and J lost 1 base; unmatched junction nucleotides: 3. In germline, CDR1 is SGHTA, CDR2 FQGTGA. This CDR3 has 14 residues. The CDR3 region is CASSPGTGSYEQYF. In DNA form, the CDR3 reads TGTGCCAGCAGCCCCGGGACAGGGTCCTACGAGCAGTACTTC.

The chain recombines TRBV12-5 with TRBJ2-5; D may be TRBD1 (8 bases). The V gene lost 7 bases and the J gene lost 5 bases, with 20 bases spanning the gap. Germline V gene sequence: CDR1 LGHNT, CDR2 FRNRAP. This CDR3 has 15 residues. The CDR3: CASAPGQGGEETQYF. In DNA, the CDR3 is TGTGCTAGTGCCCCAGGACAGGGAGGGGAGGAGACCCAGTACTTC.

This clone was observed a single time. The V and J genes are TRBV5-1 and TRBJ1-2, with D tentatively TRBD1 (6 bases). The germline V gene encodes CDR1 SGHRS and CDR2 YFSETQ. The CDR3 loop spans 14 amino acids. Between the trimmed V and J ends, which lost 0 bases and 7 bases, there was a span of 13 bases. CDR3 in amino acids: CASSLAGAQGGYTF. DNA of the CDR3: TGCGCCAGCAGCTTGGCAGGGGCGCAAGGTGGCTACACCTTC.

The rearrangement links TRBV5-6 to TRBJ2-7; tentatively, D is TRBD1 (5 bases). The V and J ends lost 0 bases and 5 bases respectively, with 6 bases between them. Germline V gives CDR1 SGHDT, CDR2 YYEEEE. This CDR3 contains 12 residues. The CDR3 sequence is CASSLAGNEQYV. The CDR3, as DNA: TGTGCCAGCAGCTTGGCAGGGAACGAGCAGTACGTC.

This clone was found once. The genes are TRBV30 and TRBJ1-2, with 9 bases matching TRBD1. V was pared by 4 bases and J by 5 bases, with 8 bases of the junction left unmatched. Germline CDR1 reads GTSNPN; CDR2 reads SVGIG (reference sequence). The CDR3 has 14 amino acids. CDR3 loop: CAWTPRDREYGYTF. Here the CDR3 DNA reads TGTGCCTGGACCCCCCGGGACAGGGAGTATGGCTACACCTTC.

V usage is TRBV12-5 and J usage is TRBJ2-5; TRBD1 might be the D (5 bases). Per the germline V gene, CDR1 is LGHNT and CDR2 is FRNRAP. V was shortened by 3 bases and J by 5 bases, with 10 bases between the two germline ends. This CDR3 comprises 13 residues. The CDR3, as DNA: TGTGCTAGTGGTTTATCCAGGGCGGAGACCCAGTACTTC. Its translation: CASGLSRAETQYF.

The CDR3 here is CAWSADIFSYNEQFF. In nucleotides, the CDR3 is TGTGCCTGGAGTGCCGACATATTCTCCTACAATGAGCAGTTCTTC. The chain links TRBV30 to TRBJ2-1; D ambiguous. Germline CDR1 reads GTSNPN; CDR2 reads SVGIG (reference sequence). This CDR3 has 15 residues. Trimming removed 1 base at V and 0 bases at J, with 10 bases between.

The rearrangement joins TRBV5-1 to TRBJ2-1; 8 bases align to TRBD1. Germline V lookup: CDR1 SGHRS, CDR2 YFSETQ. Trimming took 4 bases from V and 0 from J; bases not matched to a gene: 9. CDR3 length equals 17 residues. CDR3 nucleotide sequence: TGCGCCAGCAGCCAAAGCGGACAGGGCCGCTCCTACAATGAGCAGTTCTTC. Translating gives CASSQSGQGRSYNEQFF.